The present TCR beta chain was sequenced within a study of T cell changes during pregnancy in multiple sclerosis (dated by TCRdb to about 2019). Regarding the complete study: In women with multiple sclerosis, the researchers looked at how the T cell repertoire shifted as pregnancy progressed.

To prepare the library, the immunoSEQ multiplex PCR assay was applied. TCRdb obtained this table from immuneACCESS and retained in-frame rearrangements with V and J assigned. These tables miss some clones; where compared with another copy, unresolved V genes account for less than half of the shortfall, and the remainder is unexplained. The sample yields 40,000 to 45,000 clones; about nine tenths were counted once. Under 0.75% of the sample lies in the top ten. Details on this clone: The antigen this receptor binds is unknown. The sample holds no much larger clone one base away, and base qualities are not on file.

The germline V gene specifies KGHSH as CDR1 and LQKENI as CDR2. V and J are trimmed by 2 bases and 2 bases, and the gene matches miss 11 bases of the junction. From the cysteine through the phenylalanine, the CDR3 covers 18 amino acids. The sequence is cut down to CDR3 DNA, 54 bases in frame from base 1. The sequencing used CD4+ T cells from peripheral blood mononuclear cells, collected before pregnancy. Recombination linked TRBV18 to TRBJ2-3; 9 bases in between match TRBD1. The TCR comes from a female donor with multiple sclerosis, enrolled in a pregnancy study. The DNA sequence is TGTGCCAGCTCACCAGTAAAGCGGGACAGGGTACTCACAGATACGCAGTATTTT. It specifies CASSPVKRDRVLTDTQYF.